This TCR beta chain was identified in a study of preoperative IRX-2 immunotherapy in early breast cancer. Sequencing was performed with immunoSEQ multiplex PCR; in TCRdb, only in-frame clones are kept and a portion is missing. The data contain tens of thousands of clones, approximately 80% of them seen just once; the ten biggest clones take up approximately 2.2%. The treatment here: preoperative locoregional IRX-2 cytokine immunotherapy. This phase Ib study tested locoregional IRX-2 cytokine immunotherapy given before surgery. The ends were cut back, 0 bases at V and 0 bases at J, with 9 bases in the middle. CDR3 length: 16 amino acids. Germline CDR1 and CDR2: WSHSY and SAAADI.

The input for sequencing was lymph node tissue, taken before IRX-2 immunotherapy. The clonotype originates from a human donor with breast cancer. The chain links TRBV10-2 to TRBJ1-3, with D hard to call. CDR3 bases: TGCGCCAGCAGTGAGTCGGGCGGGAGCTCTGGAAACACCATATATTTT. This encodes CASSESGGSSGNTIYF.